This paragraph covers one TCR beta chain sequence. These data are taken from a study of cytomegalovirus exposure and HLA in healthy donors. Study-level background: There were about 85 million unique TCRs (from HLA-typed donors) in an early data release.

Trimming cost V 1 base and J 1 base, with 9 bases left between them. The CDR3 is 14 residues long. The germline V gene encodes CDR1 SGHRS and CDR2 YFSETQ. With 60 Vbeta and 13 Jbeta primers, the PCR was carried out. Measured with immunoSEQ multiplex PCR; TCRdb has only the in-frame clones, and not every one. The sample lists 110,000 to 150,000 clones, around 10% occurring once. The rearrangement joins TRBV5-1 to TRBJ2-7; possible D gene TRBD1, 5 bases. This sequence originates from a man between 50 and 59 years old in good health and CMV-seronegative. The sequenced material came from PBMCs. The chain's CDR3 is CASSLWSGSYEQYF. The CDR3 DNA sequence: TGCGCCAGCAGCTTGTGGTCAGGGTCCTACGAGCAGTACTTC.